These 23 T cell receptor beta chains originate from one sample sequenced in a study of long-term antiretroviral therapy in people with HIV. Samples were assayed with immunoSEQ v3.0 at survey level. Method: immunoSEQ multiplex PCR; TCRdb's copy keeps in-frame clones and lacks some. The table lists about 40,000 clones, about four fifths of them singletons. The sequencing here drew on unsorted PBMCs, taken 1 year after starting antiretroviral therapy. The receptors shown here come from a man younger than 30 with HIV.

There are a few counts of this clone. The chain joins TRBV11-2 to TRBJ2-1; perhaps TRBD2 as D (6 bases). V lost 8 bases and J lost 7, with 21 bases in between. Germline lookup yields CDR1 SGHAT and CDR2 FQNNGV. The CDR3 covers 15 residues. The chain's CDR3 is CASSSLEGNGNEQFF. The DNA of the CDR3 is TGTGCCAGCTCCTCCCTGGAGGGGAATGGAAATGAGCAGTTCTTC.

The sample holds one count of this clone. This rearrangement joins TRBV5-5 to TRBJ2-5; TRBD1 might be the D (6 bases). The CDR3 length is 16 residues. Germline CDR1 SGHKS, CDR2 YYEKEE (reference sequence). V lost 0 bases and J lost 4, with 16 bases in between. DNA of the CDR3: TGTGCCAGCAGCTTGGTTCCAGGGGCGCTGTCAGAGACCCAGTACTTC. It translates to CASSLVPGALSETQYF.

The J gene is TRBJ2-3, the V gene TRBV18; 11 bases are shared with TRBD2. Germline-derived CDR1 and CDR2 are KGHSH and LQKENI. The CDR3 totals 18 residues. J gave up 4 bases and V 3 bases, and 12 bases lay outside the gene matches. Written as DNA, the CDR3 is TGTGCCAGCTCACCGACTGTTCGACTAGCGGGATTGCCAGATACGCAGTATTTT. Its translation is CASSPTVRLAGLPDTQYF.

J is TRBJ1-1 and V is TRBV28, with D possibly TRBD1 on 6 matching bases. The CDR3 is 14 residues long. Germline loops: CDR1 MDHEN, CDR2 SYDVKM. Trimming took 2 bases from V and 6 from J, leaving 13 bases between them. In DNA, the CDR3 is TGTGCCAGCAGTTTAATGGGGGCCGGCGCTGAAGCTTTCTTT. Translation gives CASSLMGAGAEAFF.

The chain uses TRBV12-2 and TRBJ2-7; the D segment call TRBD1 is taken from the table without a DNA check. TRBV12-2 is a recognized pseudogene. CDR3 length: 15 residues. The CDR3, as DNA: TGTGCAAGTCGCCCCTGGGCGGGACAGACCTACGAGCAGTACTTC. Translation gives CASRPWAGQTYEQYF.

V gene TRBV4-1 combines with J gene TRBJ2-1, with 7 bases fitting TRBD2. This CDR3 is built from 15 residues. Germline lookup yields CDR1 MGHRA and CDR2 YSYEKL. V shed 0 bases and J 4 bases; nucleotides not matched to a gene: 3. The DNA of the CDR3 is TGCGCCAGCAGCCAAGACTTGCGGGGGTACAATGAGCAGTTCTTC. Amino acids: CASSQDLRGYNEQFF.

V gene TRBV18 combines with J gene TRBJ1-5, with a weak D call TRBD1 (6 bases). Trimming cost V 4 bases and J 0 bases, with 16 bases left between them. The CDR3 spans 17 residues. Germline V gives CDR1 KGHSH, CDR2 LQKENI. The CDR3 DNA is TGTGCCAGCTCACTGAAGGGCACAGGGAATAGCAATCAGCCCCAGCATTTT. It is translated as CASSLKGTGNSNQPQHF.

The chain uses TRBV5-1 and TRBJ1-1; D possibly corresponds to TRBD1 (5 bases). The V end was cut by 2 bases, the J end by 5 bases, with 13 bases between. CDR1 SGHRS and CDR2 YFSETQ come from the germline V gene. The CDR3 is 14 residues long. Written as DNA, the CDR3 is TGCGCCAGCAGCTTTTCCAGGGAGTTAACTGAAGCTTTCTTT. It encodes CASSFSRELTEAFF.

The rearrangement joins TRBV9 to TRBJ2-7, with D uncertain. Germline-derived CDR1 and CDR2 are SGDLS and YYNGEE. V gave up 0 bases and J gave up 0 bases, with 4 bases separating them. The CDR3 has 13 amino acids. The CDR3 region has the DNA TGTGCCAGCAGCGTAGGGTTCTCCTACGAGCAGTACTTC. It encodes CASSVGFSYEQYF.

This chain connects TRBV28 to TRBJ2-7; D might be TRBD2 (5 bases). The CDR3 contains 18 residues. Trimming took off 3 bases at V and 0 bases at J, with 21 bases between the two ends. Germline loops: CDR1 MDHEN, CDR2 SYDVKM. The CDR3 DNA reads TGTGCCAGCAGTTTTCCCACCCTCTCGGATGGGAGCTCCTACGAGCAGTACTTC. It codes for CASSFPTLSDGSSYEQYF.

In this sample, this clone turned up once. The chain carries TRBV7-2 and TRBJ2-2; tentative D call: TRBD1 (6 bases). Germline CDR1 and CDR2: SGHTA and FQGNSA. V was clipped by 3 bases and J by 5 bases, with 13 bases between them. The CDR3 runs 15 residues. CDR3 sequence reads: CASSLRTQGTGELFF. As DNA, the CDR3 is TGTGCCAGCAGCTTGCGAACCCAGGGGACCGGGGAGCTGTTTTTT. Drawing the rest from reference TRBV7-2 and TRBJ2-2, the complete variable domain is GAGVSQSPSNKVTEKGKDVELRCDPISGHTALYWYRQSLGQGLEFLIYFQGNSAPDKSGLPSDRFSAERTGGSVSTLTIQRTQQEDSAVYLCASSLRTQGTGELFFGEGSRLTVL.

Only one count was recorded for this clone. The J gene is TRBJ2-1, the V gene TRBV7-9, with TRBD1 as a possible D gene (6 bases). Looked up from germline, CDR1 is SEHNR and CDR2 is FQNEAQ (reference sequence). V gave up 5 bases and J gave up 8 bases, with 19 bases separating them. CDR3 size: 15 residues. CDR3 in amino acids: CASSRRLGTWDEQFF. The CDR3 nucleotides are TGTGCCAGCAGCCGGCGCTTGGGGACATGGGATGAGCAGTTCTTC. Complete variable domain (other parts from reference TRBV7-9 and TRBJ2-1): DTGVSQNPRHKITKRGQNVTFRCDPISEHNRLYWYRQTLGQGPEFLTYFQNEAQLEKSRLLSDRFSAERPKGSFSTLEIQRTEQGDSAMYLCASSRRLGTWDEQFFGPGTRLTVL.

In its sample, this clone was seen once. V gene TRBV2 combines with J gene TRBJ2-5, with a possible D match to TRBD1 (6 bases). The CDR3 totals 16 residues. The V end lost 6 bases, the J end lost 5 bases, and 22 bases lay between the germline ends. Germline V gene lookup returns CDR1 SNHLY and CDR2 FYNNEI. The CDR3 loop reads CASSELVGGALETQYF. The CDR3 DNA follows: TGTGCCAGCAGCGAGCTGGTAGGGGGTGCGTTGGAGACCCAGTACTTC.

The chain uses TRBV7-8 and TRBJ1-2; D is undetermined. The germline gives CDR1 SGHVS, CDR2 FQNEAQ. The CDR3 spans 13 residues. V gave up 9 bases and J gave up 6 bases, with 17 bases separating them. The CDR3 is CASSIQAGDGYTF. DNA for the CDR3: TGTGCCAGTTCCATCCAGGCCGGTGATGGCTACACCTTC.

The rearrangement uses TRBV5-1 and TRBJ2-7; D unresolved. This CDR3 contains 14 residues. Germline CDR1 and CDR2: SGHRS and YFSETQ. The germline V and J ends were trimmed by 2 bases and 0 bases, with 9 bases remaining between them. This chain's CDR3 is CASSFVKSSYEQYF. Here the CDR3 DNA reads TGCGCCAGCAGCTTTGTCAAGAGCTCCTACGAGCAGTACTTC.

The V call is TRBV7-2, the J call TRBJ2-7, with 9 positions matching TRBD1. Germline V lookup: CDR1 SGHTA, CDR2 FQGNSA. This CDR3 is built from 15 residues. The V segment lost 1 base and the J segment 4 bases; nucleotides outside the gene matches: 5. CDR3 nucleotide sequence: TGTGCCAGCAGCTTAGTTGGACAGGGGAGGTACGAGCAGTACTTC. This encodes CASSLVGQGRYEQYF.

The V gene is TRBV28, the J gene TRBJ2-3; 9 nucleotides line up with TRBD2. V was clipped by 3 bases and J by 2 bases; unmatched bases: 6. Germline V gene sequence: CDR1 MDHEN, CDR2 SYDVKM. The CDR3 contains 16 residues. Written as DNA, the CDR3 is TGTGCCAGCAGTTTTGCGCGACTAGCGGACACAGATACGCAGTATTTT. Translation gives CASSFARLADTDTQYF.

This clone has only a few counts. The V and J genes are TRBV9 and TRBJ1-1, with 8 bases identical to TRBD1. CDR1 SGDLS and CDR2 YYNGEE come from the germline V gene. The CDR3 covers 16 residues. J lost 5 bases, V lost 0 bases, and 9 bases had no gene match. CDR3 in DNA: TGTGCCAGCAGCGTAGACCCCCGGACAGGGAGTACTGAAGCTTTCTTT. Its translation is CASSVDPRTGSTEAFF.

A few counts support this clone. The chain has TRBV5-5 and TRBJ1-1, with a weak D call TRBD1 (5 bases). CDR3 length equals 12 residues. Trimming pared 4 bases from V and 6 bases from J, leaving 10 bases between. Germline assignment: CDR1 SGHKS and CDR2 YYEKEE (reference sequence). The CDR3 region has the DNA TGTGCCAGCAGCACCCAGGGAGCTGAAGCTTTCTTT. Translation: CASSTQGAEAFF. The complete variable domain, with remaining parts taken from reference TRBV5-5 and TRBJ1-1, reads DAGVTQSPTHLIKTRGQQVTLRCSPISGHKSVSWYQQVLGQGPQFIFQYYEKEERGRGNFPDRFSARQFPNYSSELNVNALLLGDSALYLCASSTQGAEAFFGQGTRLTVV.

The genes are TRBV14 and TRBJ1-1; D may be TRBD1 (5 bases). V was shortened by 0 bases and J by 10 bases, with 9 bases between the two germline ends. The germline V gene encodes CDR1 SGHDN and CDR2 FVKESK. The CDR3 consists of 12 residues. The CDR3 region is CASSQDGRVAFF. The CDR3 DNA reads TGTGCCAGCAGCCAAGACGGCAGGGTAGCTTTCTTT.

This chain uses TRBV9 with TRBJ2-7, with D possibly being TRBD1 or TRBD2 (5 bases each). V lost 0 bases to trimming and J lost 2 bases, with 9 bases between them. From germline, CDR1 is SGDLS and CDR2 YYNGEE. CDR3 length: 14 residues. CDR3 region: CASSVDGGTYEQYF. CDR3 DNA: TGTGCCAGCAGCGTAGATGGGGGTACCTACGAGCAGTACTTC.

V and J are TRBV29-1 and TRBJ1-1, with 9 bases identical to TRBD1. This CDR3 is 14 amino acids long. The germline V gene has CDR1 SQVTM and CDR2 ANQGSEA. Germline trimming cut 3 bases from V and 4 bases from J; bases unmatched to any gene: 6. CDR3 region: CSVDTGTGSTEAFF. The CDR3 DNA reads as TGCAGCGTTGACACCGGGACAGGGAGCACTGAAGCTTTCTTT. Full variable domain (rest looked up from reference TRBV29-1 and TRBJ1-1): SAVISQKPSRDICQRGTSLTIQCQVDSQVTMMFWYRQQPGQSLTLIATANQGSEATYESGFVIDKFPISRPNLTFSTLTVSNMSPEDSSIYLCSVDTGTGSTEAFFGQGTRLTVV.

The rearrangement joins TRBV7-2 to TRBJ2-3; possibly TRBD2 for D (5 bases). Germline loops: CDR1 SGHTA, CDR2 FQGNSA. There are 15 residues in the CDR3. Trimming removed 4 bases at V and 0 bases at J, with 11 bases between. The DNA of the CDR3 is TGTGCCAGCAGCTCCCCCTGGGAGAGCACAGATACGCAGTATTTT. It specifies CASSSPWESTDTQYF. The whole variable domain, filled in from reference TRBV7-2 and TRBJ2-3, reads GAGVSQSPSNKVTEKGKDVELRCDPISGHTALYWYRQSLGQGLEFLIYFQGNSAPDKSGLPSDRFSAERTGGSVSTLTIQRTQQEDSAVYLCASSSPWESTDTQYFGPGTRLTVL.